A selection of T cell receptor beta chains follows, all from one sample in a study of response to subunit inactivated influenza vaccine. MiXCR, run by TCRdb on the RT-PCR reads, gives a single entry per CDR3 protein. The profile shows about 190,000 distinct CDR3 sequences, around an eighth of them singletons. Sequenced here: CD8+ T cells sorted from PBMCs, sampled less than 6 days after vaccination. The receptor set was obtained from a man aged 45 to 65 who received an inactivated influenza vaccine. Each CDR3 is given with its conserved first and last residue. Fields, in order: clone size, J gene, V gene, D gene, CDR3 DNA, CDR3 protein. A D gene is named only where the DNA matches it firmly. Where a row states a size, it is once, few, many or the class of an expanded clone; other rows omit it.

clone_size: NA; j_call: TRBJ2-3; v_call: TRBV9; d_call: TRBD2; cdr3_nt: TGTGCCAGCAGCGTACTGCTCGGGAGGGGAGATACGCAGTATTTT; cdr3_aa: CASSVLLGRGDTQYF
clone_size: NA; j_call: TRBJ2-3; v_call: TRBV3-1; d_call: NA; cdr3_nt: TGTGCCAGCAGCCAAACCTACTCCCTCGGGGGGCGCCGTTCAGATACGCAGTATTTT; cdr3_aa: CASSQTYSLGGRRSDTQYF
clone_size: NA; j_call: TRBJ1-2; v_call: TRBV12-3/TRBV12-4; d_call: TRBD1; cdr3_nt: TGTGCCAGCAGTTTTTCCGCCCAGGGGGATGGCTACACCTTC; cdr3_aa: CASSFSAQGDGYTF
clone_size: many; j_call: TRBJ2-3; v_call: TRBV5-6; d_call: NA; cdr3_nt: TGTGCCAGCAGCTTGGGAACTCCCGGAACGCAGTATTTT; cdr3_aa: CASSLGTPGTQYF
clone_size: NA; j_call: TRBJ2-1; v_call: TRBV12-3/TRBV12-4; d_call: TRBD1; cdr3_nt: TGTGCCAGCAGTCCGGGACAGGGGCCCCATGAGCAGTTCTTC; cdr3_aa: CASSPGQGPHEQFF
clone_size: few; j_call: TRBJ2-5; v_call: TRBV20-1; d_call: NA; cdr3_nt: TGCAGCGGACTACCTCAAGAGACCCAGTACTTC; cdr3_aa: CSGLPQETQYF
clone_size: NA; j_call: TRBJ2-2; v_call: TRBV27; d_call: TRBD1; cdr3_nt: TGTGCCAGCAGTCCCATCGGGACAGGGGCATTGAACACCGGGGAGCTGTTTTTT; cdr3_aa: CASSPIGTGALNTGELFF
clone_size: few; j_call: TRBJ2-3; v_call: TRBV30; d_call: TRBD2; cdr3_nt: TGTGCCTGGGACTCGGGGGGGACCACAGATACGCAGTATTTT; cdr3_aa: CAWDSGGTTDTQYF
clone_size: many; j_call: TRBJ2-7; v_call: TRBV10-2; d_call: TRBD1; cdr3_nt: TGCGCCAGCAGTTTCAACCCGGACAGGTTAGAGCAGTACTTC; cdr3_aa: CASSFNPDRLEQYF
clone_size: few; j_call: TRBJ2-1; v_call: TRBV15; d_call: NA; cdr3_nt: TGTGCCACCAGCATGGAACAGGGAGGCGAGCAGTTCTTC; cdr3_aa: CATSMEQGGEQFF
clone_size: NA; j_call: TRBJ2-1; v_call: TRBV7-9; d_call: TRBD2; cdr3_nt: TGTGCCAGCAGCTCGACCCTGGGACTAGCCGTCGGTGATGAGCAGTTCTTC; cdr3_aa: CASSSTLGLAVGDEQFF
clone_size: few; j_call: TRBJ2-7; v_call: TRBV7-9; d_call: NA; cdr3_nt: TGTGCCAGCAGCTTACGAAGCGTACACGAGCAGTACTTC; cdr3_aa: CASSLRSVHEQYF
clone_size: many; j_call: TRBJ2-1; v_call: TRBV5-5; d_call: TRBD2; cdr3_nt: TGTGCCAGCAGCCCCTCGGGAGGGGTCAATGAGCAGTTCTTC; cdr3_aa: CASSPSGGVNEQFF
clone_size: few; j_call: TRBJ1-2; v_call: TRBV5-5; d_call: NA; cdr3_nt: TGTGCCAGCAGCTTGGATCCCCAGGCTAACCCCTATGGCTACACCTTC; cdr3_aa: CASSLDPQANPYGYTF
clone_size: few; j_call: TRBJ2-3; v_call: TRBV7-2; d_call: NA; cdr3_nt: TGTGCCAGCAGCTTAAGTAGGGAGCGGCCCACAGATACGCAGTATTTT; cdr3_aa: CASSLSRERPTDTQYF
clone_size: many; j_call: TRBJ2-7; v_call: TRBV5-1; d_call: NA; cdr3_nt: TGCGCCAGCAGCTCCTCCAGACGGAGCTCCTACGAGCAGTACTTC; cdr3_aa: CASSSSRRSSYEQYF
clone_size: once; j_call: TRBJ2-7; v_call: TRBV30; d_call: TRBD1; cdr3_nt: TGTGCCTGGAGCTTCGGGACAGGGGGCCTCTACGAGCAGTACTTC; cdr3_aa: CAWSFGTGGLYEQYF
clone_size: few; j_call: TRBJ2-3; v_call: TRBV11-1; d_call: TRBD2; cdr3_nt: TGTGCCAGCAGCTGGACTAGCGGGAGGTCCGTTGTGCGAGATACGCAGTATTTT; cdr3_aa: CASSWTSGRSVVRDTQYF
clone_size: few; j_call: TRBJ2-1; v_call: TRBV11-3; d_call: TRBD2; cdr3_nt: TGTGCCAGCAGCCTTAGCGGGGCTAACAATGAGCAGTTCTTC; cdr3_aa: CASSLSGANNEQFF
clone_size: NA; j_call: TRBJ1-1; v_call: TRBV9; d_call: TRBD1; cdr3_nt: TGTGCCAGCAGCGTGACAGGGGTAGGGACTGAAGCTTTCTTT; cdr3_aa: CASSVTGVGTEAFF
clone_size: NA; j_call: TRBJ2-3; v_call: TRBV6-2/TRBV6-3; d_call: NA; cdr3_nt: TGTGCCAGCAGTTACCAAGTGACTAGCACAGATACGCAGTATTTT; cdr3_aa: CASSYQVTSTDTQYF
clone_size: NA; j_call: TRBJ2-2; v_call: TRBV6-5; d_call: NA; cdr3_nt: TGTGCCAGCAGTTACGGCGGGGGCGCAACCGGGGAGCTGTTTTTT; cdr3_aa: CASSYGGGATGELFF
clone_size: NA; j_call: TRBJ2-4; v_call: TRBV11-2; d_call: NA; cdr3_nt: TGTGCCAGCAGTTTGTTAGGAGGCAGCCTGGTGGGAAACATTCAGTACTTC; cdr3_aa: CASSLLGGSLVGNIQYF
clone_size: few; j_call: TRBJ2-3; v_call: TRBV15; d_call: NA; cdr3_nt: TGTGCCACCAGCAGAGACCCCCCCGGGGGACTCACAGATACGCAGTATTTT; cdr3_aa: CATSRDPPGGLTDTQYF
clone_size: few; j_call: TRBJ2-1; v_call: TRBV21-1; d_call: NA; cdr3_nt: TGTGCCAGCAGCATATACAGGGGTTCCTACAATGAGCAGTTCTTC; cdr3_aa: CASSIYRGSYNEQFF
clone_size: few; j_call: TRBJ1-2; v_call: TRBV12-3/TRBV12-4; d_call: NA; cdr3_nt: TGTGCCAGCAGTTTTGGGACTGCTTATGGCTACACCTTC; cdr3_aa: CASSFGTAYGYTF
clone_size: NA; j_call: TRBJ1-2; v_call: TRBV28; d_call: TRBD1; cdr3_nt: TGTGCCAGCAGCGAGACAGGGGGGGATGGCTACACCTTC; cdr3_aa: CASSETGGDGYTF
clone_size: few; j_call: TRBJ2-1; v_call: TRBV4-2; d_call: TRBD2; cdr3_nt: TGTGCCAGCAGCCAAGATAATAGCGGGAGCTCCTACAATGAGCAGTTCTTC; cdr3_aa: CASSQDNSGSSYNEQFF
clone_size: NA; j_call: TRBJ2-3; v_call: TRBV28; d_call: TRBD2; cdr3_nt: TGTGCCAGCAGCCCCGGACTAGCGGGGGTCCTCACAGATACGCAGTATTTT; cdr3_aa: CASSPGLAGVLTDTQYF
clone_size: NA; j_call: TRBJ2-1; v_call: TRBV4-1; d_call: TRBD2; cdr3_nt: TGCGCCAGCAGCCTTATCCTAGCGGGAGAAATCAACGAGCAGTTCTTC; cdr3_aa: CASSLILAGEINEQFF
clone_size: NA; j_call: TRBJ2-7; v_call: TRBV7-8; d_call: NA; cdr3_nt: TGTGCCAGCAGCTTAGCGGACTACCTAACCTACGAGCAGTACTTC; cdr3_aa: CASSLADYLTYEQYF
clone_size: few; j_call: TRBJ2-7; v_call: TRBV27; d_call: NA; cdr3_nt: TGTGCCAGCAGTCCCGGGACCACGGGGAACGAGCAGTACTTC; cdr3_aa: CASSPGTTGNEQYF
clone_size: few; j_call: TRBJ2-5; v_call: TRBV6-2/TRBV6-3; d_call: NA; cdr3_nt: TGTGCCAGCAGTTACTCGATCAAAACTCGGATCGTCGGTATCGGGGAGACCCAGTACTTC; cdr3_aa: CASSYSIKTRIVGIGETQYF
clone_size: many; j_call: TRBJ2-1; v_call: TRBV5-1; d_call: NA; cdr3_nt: TGCGCCAGCAGCTTGGCTGATAGCGGCTCCTACAATGAGCAGTTCTTC; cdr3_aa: CASSLADSGSYNEQFF
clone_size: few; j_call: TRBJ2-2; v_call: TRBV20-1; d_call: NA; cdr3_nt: TGCAGTGCCAGGACAGCGAACACCGGGGAGCTGTTTTTT; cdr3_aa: CSARTANTGELFF
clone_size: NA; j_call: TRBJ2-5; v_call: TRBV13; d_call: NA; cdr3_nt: TGTGCCAGCAGCTTAGACAGGAAAGAGACCCAGTACTTC; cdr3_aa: CASSLDRKETQYF
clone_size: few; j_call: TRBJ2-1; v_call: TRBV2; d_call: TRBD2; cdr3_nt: TGTGCCAGCAGGGACCTAGCGGGAACCTACAATGAGCAGTTCTTC; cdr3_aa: CASRDLAGTYNEQFF
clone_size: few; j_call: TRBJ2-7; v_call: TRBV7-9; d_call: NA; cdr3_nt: TGTGCCAGCAGCAAGACCCGGGACACCTACGAGCAGTACTTC; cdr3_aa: CASSKTRDTYEQYF
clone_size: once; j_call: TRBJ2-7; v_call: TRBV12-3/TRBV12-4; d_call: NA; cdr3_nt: TGTGCCAGCAGCCCCCTTCCGGGACAAGGAAGACGCTACGAGCAGTACTTC; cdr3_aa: CASSPLPGQGRRYEQYF